The 29 T cell receptor beta chains reported below all come from one sample, sequenced in a study of T cells in Graves' hyperthyroidism and ophthalmopathy. Amplification yielded TCR beta CDR3 regions, with RNA transcripts as the source. Researchers ran a first-round RT-PCR on the TCR CDR3 using the HTBI primer set. TCRdb redid the calling of the multiplex PCR reads with MiXCR, one entry per CDR3 protein. The sample holds nearly 750,000 distinct CDR3 sequences, around 40% seen once. The specimen sequenced was blood. Source of these receptors: a woman between 40 and 55 years old with Graves' hyperthyroidism.

This clonotype was recorded only once. A read error may be the cause here, since a much bigger clone is one base away. The chain is built from TRBV12-3 or TRBV12-4 and TRBJ1-1; the D is unclear. V was pared by 5 bases and J by 10 bases, with 11 bases between. This CDR3 has 11 residues. The CDR3 coding sequence is TGTGCCAGCAGTGTACAGAGACGAGCTTTCTTT. Its translation: CASSVQRRAFF.

This clonotype was seen only a few times. Given a much more abundant clone one base away, this may be a read error. This chain connects TRBV28 to TRBJ1-1; D gene uncertain. This CDR3 contains 11 residues. The V end lost 6 bases, the J end lost 3 bases, and 5 bases lay between the germline ends. Per the germline V gene, CDR1 is MDHEN and CDR2 is SYDVKM. In DNA form, the CDR3 reads TGTGCCAGCAGGAAGCACACTGAAGCTTTCTTT. Its translation: CASRKHTEAFF.

The rearrangement uses TRBV6-4 and TRBJ2-1; the D is unclear. Looked up from germline, CDR1 is MRHNA and CDR2 is SNTAGT. V dropped 3 bases and J dropped 8 bases, with 8 bases sitting between them. The CDR3 has 12 amino acids. The CDR3 DNA follows: TGTGCCAGCAGTGATCGTTTCCATGAGCAGTTCTTC. Amino acids: CASSDRFHEQFF.

The gene calls are TRBV15 and TRBJ2-1; D is possibly TRBD1 (6 bases). The CDR3 sequence is 13 residues long. CDR1 is LNHNV and CDR2 is YYDKDF in the germline V gene (reference sequence). Trimming shortened V by 8 bases and J by 11 bases, and 19 bases separated the two germline ends. CDR3 sequence (DNA): TGTGCCACCGGGGTACAGGGTGAAGGGAAGCAGTTCTTC. This encodes CATGVQGEGKQFF.

This chain links TRBV30 with TRBJ1-2; a possible D gene is TRBD1 (5 bases). Germline CDR1 reads GTSNPN; CDR2 reads SVGIG (reference sequence). The V and J ends lost 1 base and 5 bases respectively, with 11 bases between them. The CDR3 length is 13 residues. In DNA form, the CDR3 reads TGTGCCTGGAGTGCCACCGGGGCTTATGGCTACACCTTC. It is translated as CAWSATGAYGYTF.

This clonotype was seen only a few times. This chain connects TRBV19 to TRBJ1-1; D is uncertain. This CDR3 has 15 residues. Between the trimmed V and J ends, which lost 5 bases and 0 bases, there was a span of 13 bases. Germline V gene lookup returns CDR1 LNHDA and CDR2 SQIVND (reference sequence). This CDR3 is CASSLFGVMNTEAFF. In DNA, the CDR3 is TGTGCCAGTAGTCTGTTCGGGGTCATGAACACTGAAGCTTTCTTT.

This clonotype came up many times. The chain carries TRBV12-3 or TRBV12-4 and TRBJ1-1; D is uncertain. V lost 0 bases and J 2 bases, leaving 10 bases between the germline ends. The CDR3 extends over 15 amino acids. For the CDR3, the DNA is TGTGCCAGCAGTTTAGCGCAGAGAGACAACACTGAAGCTTTCTTT. The encoded protein is CASSLAQRDNTEAFF.

V gene TRBV3-1 combines with J gene TRBJ2-7; D possibly corresponds to TRBD2 (6 bases). Germline V gene sequence: CDR1 LGHDT, CDR2 YNNKEL (reference sequence). V was shortened by 0 bases and J by 3 bases, with 9 bases between the two germline ends. The CDR3 runs 14 residues. CDR3 DNA sequence: TGTGCCAGCAGCCAAGATAACGGGGGCTACGAGCAGTACTTC. Residues: CASSQDNGGYEQYF.

The chain joins TRBV7-2 to TRBJ2-5; 9 nucleotides align to TRBD1. This CDR3 is built from 15 residues. Germline V gene data show CDR1 as SGHTA and CDR2 as FQGNSA. Unmatched junction bases numbered 9, after V lost 5 bases and J lost 5 bases. CDR3 loop: CASSVGTGLKETQYF. The CDR3 bases are TGTGCCAGCAGCGTCGGGACAGGGCTTAAGGAGACCCAGTACTTC.

This clonotype has a handful of counts. The genes are TRBV6-6 and TRBJ1-2, with TRBD1 identical over 7 bases. V shed 6 bases, J shed 2 bases, and the junction held 9 bases outside the gene matches. CDR1 MNHNY and CDR2 SVGAGI come from the germline V gene (reference sequence). This CDR3 is 15 amino acids long. The CDR3 DNA sequence: TGTGCCAGCAGACCCGACAGGGCATCCAACTATGGCTACACCTTC. Its protein is CASRPDRASNYGYTF.

Note on this clonotype: The junction departs from germline at one end; a sequencing error may be responsible. This chain links TRBV12-3 or TRBV12-4 with TRBJ2-5, with D hard to call. The CDR3 runs to 11 residues. CDR3 protein: CASSPKETRYF. Written as DNA, the CDR3 is TGTGCCAGCAGCCCTAAAGAGACCCGGTACTTC.

This clonotype was observed at least ten times. This chain links TRBV4-1 with TRBJ1-1; possible D gene TRBD1, 6 bases. Germline lookup yields CDR1 MGHRA and CDR2 YSYEKL. The CDR3 totals 12 residues. The V end was cut by 0 bases, the J end by 9 bases, with 8 bases between. CDR3 bases: TGCGCCAGCAGCCAAGAACAGGGTAAAGCTTTCTTT. It specifies CASSQEQGKAFF.

This clonotype was detected once. V is TRBV28 and J is TRBJ2-7, with TRBD2 matching 9 bases. CDR3 length equals 16 residues. Germline V gene sequence: CDR1 MDHEN, CDR2 SYDVKM. The V segment lost 10 bases and the J segment 5 bases; nucleotides outside the gene matches: 18. CDR3 protein: CATDPSRGLAGNEQYF. The DNA of the CDR3 is TGTGCCACCGACCCATCCCGAGGGCTAGCGGGAAACGAGCAGTACTTC.

In regard to this clonotype: A much bigger clone sits one base away, suggesting this may be a read error. The chain couples TRBV15 to TRBJ2-7; TRBD2 matches at 9 bases. The germline gives CDR1 LNHNV, CDR2 YYDKDF (reference sequence). This CDR3 is 13 amino acids long. The junction had 5 bases not matched to a gene; V was cut back by 8 bases and J by 3 bases. The chain's CDR3 is CATGTSTIYEQYF. The CDR3 bases are TGTGCCACCGGGACTAGCACAATCTACGAGCAGTACTTC.

The chain uses TRBV11-2 and TRBJ1-2; D might be TRBD1 (5 bases). CDR1 and CDR2 from the germline V gene are SGHAT and FQNNGV. V lost 6 bases to trimming and J lost 8 bases, with 19 bases between them. CDR3 size: 14 residues. The CDR3 DNA is TGTGCCAGCAGTTCGCCGGGCAGGGCCGACGGCTACACCTTC. This translates into CASSSPGRADGYTF. The entire variable domain, with the rest obtained from reference TRBV11-2 and TRBJ1-2, is as follows: EAGVAQSPRYKIIEKRQSVAFWCNPISGHATLYWYQQILGQGPKLLIQFQNNGVVDDSQLPKDRFSAERLKGVDSTLKIQPAKLEDSAVYLCASSSPGRADGYTFGSGTRLTVV.

This chain connects TRBV2 to TRBJ2-1; D may be TRBD2 (6 bases). V lost 8 bases and J lost 2, with 13 bases in between. The CDR3 spans 14 residues. Per germline, CDR1 SNHLY and CDR2 FYNNEI. In nucleotides, the CDR3 is TGTGCCAGCGGTTTCATAGCGGCCTACAATGAGCAGTTCTTC. It specifies CASGFIAAYNEQFF.

V is TRBV6-5 and J is TRBJ2-7; the match to TRBD1 covers 9 bases. The germline gives CDR1 MNHEY, CDR2 SVGAGI. This CDR3 has 15 amino acids. V shed 5 bases, J shed 5 bases, and the junction held 10 bases outside the gene matches. Here the CDR3 reads CASSDSQGAKDEQYF. In nucleotides, the CDR3 is TGTGCCAGCAGTGATTCACAGGGGGCGAAAGACGAGCAGTACTTC.

The chain couples TRBV2 to TRBJ2-7; possibly TRBD1 for D (5 bases). V gave up 4 bases and J gave up 3 bases, with 10 bases separating them. The CDR3 runs 13 residues. Looked up from germline, CDR1 is SNHLY and CDR2 is FYNNEI. DNA for the CDR3: TGTGCCAGCAGTGGTTCCAGGGTCTACGAGCAGTACTTC. Translating it yields CASSGSRVYEQYF.

This clonotype came up a few times. This chain uses TRBV29-1 with TRBJ1-2; D not certain. In germline, CDR1 is SQVTM, CDR2 ANQGSEA. Trimming cost V 5 bases and J 0 bases, with 10 bases left between them. The CDR3 is 13 amino acids. The CDR3 here is CSVRRKSNYGYTF. CDR3 sequence (DNA): TGCAGCGTTCGCAGGAAATCTAACTATGGCTACACCTTC.

This clonotype has only one observation. The germline gene is not matched at one end of the junction; a read error may be the cause. The genes are TRBV7-9 and TRBJ2-1, with 7 bases matching TRBD1. The CDR3 extends over 16 amino acids. Germline-derived CDR1 and CDR2 are SEHNR and FQNEAQ (reference sequence). The CDR3 DNA follows: TGTGCCGGCAGAATACAGGGGTCATATTCCTACAATGAGCAGTTCTTC. This gives the protein CAGRIQGSYSYNEQFF.

This chain uses TRBV7-2 with TRBJ2-7, with TRBD2 as a possible D gene (6 bases). There are 14 residues in the CDR3. CDR1 and CDR2 (germline): SGHTA, FQGNSA. Between the trimmed V and J ends, which lost 4 bases and 2 bases, there was a span of 12 bases. CDR3 amino acids: CASSSWDLAYEQYF. The CDR3 region has the DNA TGTGCCAGCAGCTCCTGGGACTTAGCCTACGAGCAGTACTTC.

This clonotype was detected a few times. The rearrangement uses TRBV7-2 and TRBJ2-7, with D possibly called TRBD1 or TRBD2 (5 bases each). The CDR3 totals 17 residues. Germline CDR1 SGHTA, CDR2 FQGNSA. V lost 10 bases and J 2 bases, leaving 27 bases between the germline ends. CDR3 protein: CATASQDSPRTTYEQYF. In nucleotides, the CDR3 is TGTGCCACCGCTAGCCAAGACAGTCCTAGAACGACCTACGAGCAGTACTTC.

Remarks on this clonotype: Mismatch with germline at one junction end may stem from a read error. This sequence joins TRBV10-3 and TRBJ2-5, with 9 bases matching TRBD1. The germline V gene encodes CDR1 ENHRY and CDR2 SYGVKD. The CDR3 extends over 15 amino acids. CDR3 region: CASSSWTGDRETQYF. The CDR3 coding sequence is TGTGCCAGCAGTTCCTGGACAGGGGATAGGGAGACCCAGTACTTC.

The chain couples TRBV29-1 to TRBJ2-1; D gene ambiguous. V lost 3 bases and J 6 bases, leaving 12 bases between the germline ends. CDR3 length: 13 amino acids. Germline V gives CDR1 SQVTM, CDR2 ANQGSEA. CDR3 amino acids: CSVDVGWGNEQFF. The CDR3 DNA follows: TGCAGCGTTGATGTGGGCTGGGGCAATGAGCAGTTCTTC.

This clonotype has at least ten counts. The V gene is TRBV29-1, the J gene TRBJ1-1, with 7 bases that match TRBD1. CDR1 SQVTM and CDR2 ANQGSEA come from the germline V gene. This CDR3 spans 13 amino acids. The V gene end was trimmed by 5 bases and the J gene end by 1 base; junction bases not matched to a gene: 4. The CDR3 protein is CSVTGAKNTEAFF. DNA for the CDR3: TGCAGCGTTACAGGGGCTAAGAACACTGAAGCTTTCTTT. Full variable domain (outside the CDR3, taken from reference TRBV29-1 and TRBJ1-1): SAVISQKPSRDICQRGTSLTIQCQVDSQVTMMFWYRQQPGQSLTLIATANQGSEATYESGFVIDKFPISRPNLTFSTLTVSNMSPEDSSIYLCSVTGAKNTEAFFGQGTRLTVV.

Note on this clonotype: A read error may account for a junction end that differs from germline. The V gene is TRBV5-6, the J gene TRBJ2-7, with D perhaps assigned TRBD1 or TRBD2 (5 bases each). CDR1 is SGHDT, CDR2 YYEEEE, per germline. The CDR3 consists of 14 residues. In DNA form, the CDR3 reads TGTGCCAGCAGCCCCGGGACGGGCTCCTACGAGCATTACTTC. It translates to CASSPGTGSYEHYF.

This clonotype appeared once. A much larger clone lies one base from this, so it may be a read error. The missing conserved phenylalanine or tryptophan at the end of this CDR3 makes a read error likely. The chain carries TRBV20-1 and TRBJ2-5, with D perhaps given as TRBD1 or TRBD2 (5 bases each). The germline V and J ends were trimmed by 1 base and 3 bases, with 12 bases remaining between them. This CDR3 comprises 14 residues. Germline CDR1 reads DFQATT; CDR2 reads SNEGSKA (reference sequence). CDR3: CSARAGWGEETQYL. The CDR3 DNA is TGCAGTGCTAGAGCAGGGTGGGGAGAAGAGACCCAGTACCTC.

This clonotype was found many times. The chain recombines TRBV2 with TRBJ1-1; D gene ambiguous. Germline values: CDR1 SNHLY, CDR2 FYNNEI. The CDR3 runs 11 residues. V was cut by 5 bases and J by 10 bases, with 11 bases left in between. CDR3 DNA: TGTGCCAGCAGTAGAGTGGAAGGAGCTTTCTTT. Protein product: CASSRVEGAFF.

This clonotype has a handful of counts. The chain employs TRBV19 and TRBJ1-4; maybe TRBD1 (6 bases). Germline CDR1 is LNHDA and CDR2 is SQIVND (reference sequence). The CDR3 covers 16 residues. V lost 3 bases, J lost 7 bases, and 18 bases lay in between. CDR3 DNA: TGTGCCAGTAGTATCCACTCGGACAGAAGGGGTGAAAAACTGTTTTTT. It is translated as CASSIHSDRRGEKLFF.